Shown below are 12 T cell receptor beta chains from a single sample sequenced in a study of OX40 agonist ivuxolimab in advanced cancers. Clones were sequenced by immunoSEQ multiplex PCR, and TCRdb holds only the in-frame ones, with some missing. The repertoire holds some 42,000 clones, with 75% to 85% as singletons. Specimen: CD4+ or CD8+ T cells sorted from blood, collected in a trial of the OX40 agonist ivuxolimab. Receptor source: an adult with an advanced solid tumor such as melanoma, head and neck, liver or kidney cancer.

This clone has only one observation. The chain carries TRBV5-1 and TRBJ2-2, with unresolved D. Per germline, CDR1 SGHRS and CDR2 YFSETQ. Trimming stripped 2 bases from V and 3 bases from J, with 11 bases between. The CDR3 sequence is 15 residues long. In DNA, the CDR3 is TGCGCCAGCAGCTTTCTCCCTCCCGACACCGGGGAGCTGTTTTTT. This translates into CASSFLPPDTGELFF.

The CDR3 loop is CASSLDVWERSTDTQYF. In DNA, the CDR3 is TGTGCCAGCAGCTTAGATGTGTGGGAGAGGAGCACAGATACGCAGTATTTT. V gene TRBV11-2 combines with J gene TRBJ2-3, with D perhaps matching TRBD2 (5 bases). This CDR3 has 17 residues. In germline, CDR1 is SGHAT, CDR2 FQNNGV. V dropped 0 bases and J dropped 0 bases, with 13 bases sitting between them. Full variable domain (outside the CDR3, taken from reference TRBV11-2 and TRBJ2-3): EAGVAQSPRYKIIEKRQSVAFWCNPISGHATLYWYQQILGQGPKLLIQFQNNGVVDDSQLPKDRFSAERLKGVDSTLKIQPAKLEDSAVYLCASSLDVWERSTDTQYFGPGTRLTVL.

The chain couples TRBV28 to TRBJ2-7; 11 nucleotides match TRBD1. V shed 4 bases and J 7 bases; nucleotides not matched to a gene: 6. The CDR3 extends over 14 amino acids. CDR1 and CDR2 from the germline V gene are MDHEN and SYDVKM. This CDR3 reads CASSSGQGVREQYF. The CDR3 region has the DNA TGTGCCAGCAGTTCGGGACAGGGGGTTCGAGAGCAGTACTTC. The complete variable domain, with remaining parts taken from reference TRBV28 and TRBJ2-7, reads DVKVTQSSRYLVKRTGEKVFLECVQDMDHENMFWYRQDPGLGLRLIYFSYDVKMKEKGDIPEGYSVSREKKERFSLILESASTNQTSMYLCASSSGQGVREQYFGPGTRLTVT.

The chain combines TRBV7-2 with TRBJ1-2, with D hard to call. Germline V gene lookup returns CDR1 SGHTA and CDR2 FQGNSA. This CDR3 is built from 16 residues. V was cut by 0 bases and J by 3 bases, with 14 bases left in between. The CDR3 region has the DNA TGTGCCAGCAGCTTAGCGGTCAACCCGAGCTACTATGGCTACACCTTC. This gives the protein CASSLAVNPSYYGYTF.

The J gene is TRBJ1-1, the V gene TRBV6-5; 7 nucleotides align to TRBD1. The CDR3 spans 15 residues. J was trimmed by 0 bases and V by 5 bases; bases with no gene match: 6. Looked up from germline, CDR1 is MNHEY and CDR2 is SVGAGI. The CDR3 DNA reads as TGTGCCAGCAGTCGGCCGGGACAGTTGAACACTGAAGCTTTCTTT. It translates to CASSRPGQLNTEAFF.

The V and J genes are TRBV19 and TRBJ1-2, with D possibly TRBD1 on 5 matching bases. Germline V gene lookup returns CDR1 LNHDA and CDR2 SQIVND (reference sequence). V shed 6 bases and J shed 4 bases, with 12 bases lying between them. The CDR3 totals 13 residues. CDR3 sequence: CASSPQAFYGYTF. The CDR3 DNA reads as TGTGCCAGTAGCCCACAGGCGTTCTATGGCTACACCTTC.

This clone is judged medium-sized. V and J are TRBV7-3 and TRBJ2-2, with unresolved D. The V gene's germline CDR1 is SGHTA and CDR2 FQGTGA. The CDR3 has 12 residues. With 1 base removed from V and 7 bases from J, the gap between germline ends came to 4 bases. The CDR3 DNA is TGTGCCAGCAGCTTAAGGGGCGGGGAGCTGTTTTTT. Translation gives CASSLRGGELFF.

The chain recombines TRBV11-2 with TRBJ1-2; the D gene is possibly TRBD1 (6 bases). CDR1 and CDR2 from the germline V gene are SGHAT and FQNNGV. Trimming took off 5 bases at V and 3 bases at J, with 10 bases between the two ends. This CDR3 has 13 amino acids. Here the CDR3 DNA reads TGTGCCAGCAGCACAGGACAGTACTATGGCTACACCTTC. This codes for CASSTGQYYGYTF. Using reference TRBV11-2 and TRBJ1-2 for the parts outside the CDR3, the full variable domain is EAGVAQSPRYKIIEKRQSVAFWCNPISGHATLYWYQQILGQGPKLLIQFQNNGVVDDSQLPKDRFSAERLKGVDSTLKIQPAKLEDSAVYLCASSTGQYYGYTFGSGTRLTVV.

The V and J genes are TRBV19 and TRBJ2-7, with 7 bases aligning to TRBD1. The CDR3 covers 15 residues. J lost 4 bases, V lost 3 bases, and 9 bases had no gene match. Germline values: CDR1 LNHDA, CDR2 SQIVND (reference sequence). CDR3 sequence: CASSIRATGQYEQYV. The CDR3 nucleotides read TGTGCCAGTAGTATTCGCGCGACAGGGCAATACGAGCAGTACGTC.

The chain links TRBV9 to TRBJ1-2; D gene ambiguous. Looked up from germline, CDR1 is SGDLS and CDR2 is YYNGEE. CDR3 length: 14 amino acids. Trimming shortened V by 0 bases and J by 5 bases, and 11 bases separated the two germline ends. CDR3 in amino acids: CASSVVSGGYGYTF. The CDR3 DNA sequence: TGTGCCAGCAGCGTAGTGTCTGGAGGGTATGGCTACACCTTC.

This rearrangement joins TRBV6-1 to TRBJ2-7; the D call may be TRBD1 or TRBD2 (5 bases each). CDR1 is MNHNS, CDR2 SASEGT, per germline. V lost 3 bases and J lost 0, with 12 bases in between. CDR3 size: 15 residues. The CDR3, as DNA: TGTGCCAGCAGTGAGTATGGGACCGCCTCCTACGAGCAGTACGTC. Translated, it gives CASSEYGTASYEQYV.

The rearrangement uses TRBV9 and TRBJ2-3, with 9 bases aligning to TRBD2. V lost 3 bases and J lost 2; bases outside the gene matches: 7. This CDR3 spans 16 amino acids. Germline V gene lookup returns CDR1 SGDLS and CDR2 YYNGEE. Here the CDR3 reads CASSGPGLANTDTQYF. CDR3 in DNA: TGTGCCAGCAGCGGACCGGGACTAGCCAACACAGATACGCAGTATTTT.